These 30 T cell receptor beta chains were sequenced from one sample in a study of molecular identifiers for immune sequencing clone quantification. MiXCR, run by TCRdb on the PCR reads, gives a single entry per CDR3 protein. The sample includes about 640,000 distinct CDR3 sequences, 15% to 20% of them seen just once. Sequenced sample: naive CD8+ T cells from blood, with Jurkat cell RNA spiked in. Specified subset: FACS-sorted CD8+CD4-CCR7+CD45RA+ naive T cells. The receptors were gathered from a human donor in good health. Some libraries in this study had Jurkat cell RNA spiked in.

This clonotype was observed at least ten times. This rearrangement joins TRBV29-1 to TRBJ2-2; tentatively, D is TRBD1 (5 bases). This CDR3 is built from 12 residues. The V end lost 6 bases, the J end lost 7 bases, and 12 bases lay between the germline ends. Germline V gives CDR1 SQVTM, CDR2 ANQGSEA. CDR3 in amino acids: CSVTDVGGELFF. The CDR3 DNA sequence: TGCAGCGTGACAGACGTTGGCGGGGAGCTGTTTTTT.

This clonotype was recorded at least ten times. V gene TRBV20-1 combines with J gene TRBJ2-5, with D maybe TRBD1 (6 bases). The CDR3 is made up of 14 amino acids. Trimming stripped 0 bases from V and 3 bases from J, with 11 bases between. The V gene's germline CDR1 is DFQATT and CDR2 SNEGSKA (reference sequence). The CDR3 region has the DNA TGCAGTGCTAGAGATCCACAGGGTAAAGAGACCCAGTACTTC. Translating it yields CSARDPQGKETQYF.

The chain has TRBV9 and TRBJ2-3; TRBD2 agrees at 7 bases. CDR1 is SGDLS and CDR2 is YYNGEE in the germline V gene. V lost 0 bases and J lost 0; bases outside the gene matches: 7. The CDR3 has 17 residues. DNA of the CDR3: TGTGCCAGCAGCGTAGAAGGTAGCGGGCTCAGCACAGATACGCAGTATTTT. It is translated as CASSVEGSGLSTDTQYF.

A few counts support this clonotype. The V and J genes are TRBV29-1 and TRBJ2-5, with D possibly being TRBD2 (5 bases). CDR1 and CDR2 (germline): SQVTM, ANQGSEA. V lost 5 bases, J lost 4 bases, and 11 bases lay in between. This CDR3 has 12 amino acids. The CDR3 here is CSVLRAGETQYF. CDR3 DNA sequence: TGCAGCGTTCTAAGGGCGGGAGAGACCCAGTACTTC.

The sample holds many counts of this clonotype. The chain links TRBV19 to TRBJ1-1; D unresolved. The germline V and J ends were trimmed by 2 bases and 3 bases, with 16 bases remaining between them. The CDR3 length is 16 residues. The germline gives CDR1 LNHDA, CDR2 SQIVND (reference sequence). The CDR3 sequence: CASSIYYVELDTEAFF. The CDR3 region has the DNA TGTGCCAGTAGTATATACTACGTCGAGTTGGACACTGAAGCTTTCTTT.

In its sample, this clonotype was seen many times. This chain joins TRBV27 and TRBJ1-1; D is perhaps TRBD1 (6 bases). CDR1 is MNHEY and CDR2 is SMNVEV in the germline V gene (reference sequence). This CDR3 has 12 residues. The V end was cut by 2 bases, the J end by 6 bases, with 7 bases between. Here the CDR3 reads CASSLPGAEAFF. DNA of the CDR3: TGTGCCAGCAGTTTACCAGGGGCTGAAGCTTTCTTT.

This clonotype was picked up many times. The rearrangement joins TRBV30 to TRBJ2-3; D remains unclear. Trimming stripped 8 bases from V and 6 bases from J, with 12 bases between. Per the germline V gene, CDR1 is GTSNPN and CDR2 is SVGIG (reference sequence). This CDR3 has 11 residues. CDR3: CAGDVGDTQYF. The CDR3 coding sequence is TGTGCCGGGGATGTAGGGGATACGCAGTATTTT.

This clonotype was counted at least ten times. This chain joins TRBV4-1 and TRBJ2-5; tentatively, D is TRBD1 (6 bases). Trimming stripped 3 bases from V and 2 bases from J, with 13 bases between. This CDR3 region has 15 residues. The germline CDR1 and CDR2 sequences are MGHRA and YSYEKL. DNA for the CDR3: TGCGCCAGCAGCCAGGTCGGGACAAAACAAGAGACCCAGTACTTC. Protein: CASSQVGTKQETQYF.

There are many counts of this clonotype. V and J are TRBV6-1 and TRBJ2-7; possibly TRBD2 for D (6 bases). In germline, CDR1 is MNHNS, CDR2 SASEGT. The CDR3 sequence is 13 residues long. Trimming cost V 1 base and J 2 bases, with 6 bases left between them. The CDR3 DNA is TGTGCCAGCAGTGAAGGCGGGACCTACGAGCAGTACTTC. It is translated as CASSEGGTYEQYF.

The chain combines TRBV9 with TRBJ2-1, with 7 bases lining up with TRBD1. CDR1 and CDR2 (germline): SGDLS, YYNGEE. The J segment lost 3 bases and the V segment lost 0 bases, leaving 3 bases of the junction unmatched. The CDR3 spans 15 residues. The CDR3 DNA reads TGTGCCAGCAGCGTAGTCCCAGGGGGCTACAATGAGCAGTTCTTC. Its protein product is CASSVVPGGYNEQFF.

In this sample, this clonotype turned up once. A much larger clone sits a single nucleotide away, making a read error possible. This chain uses TRBV2 with TRBJ1-1; a possible D gene is TRBD1 (5 bases). The germline CDR1 and CDR2 sequences are SNHLY and FYNNEI. With 4 bases removed from V and 1 base from J, the gap between germline ends came to 10 bases. The CDR3 totals 14 residues. The CDR3 region has the DNA TGTGCCAGCAGTGGGACACAGGAGAACACTGAAGCTTTCTTT. Translation gives CASSGTQENTEAFF.

This clonotype was seen at least ten times. This chain connects TRBV24-1 to TRBJ2-5; D is ambiguous. Per the germline V gene, CDR1 is KGHDR and CDR2 is SFDVKD. This CDR3 region has 12 residues. V dropped 3 bases and J dropped 4 bases, with 5 bases sitting between them. CDR3 nucleotide sequence: TGTGCCACCAGTGATATCGGAGAGACCCAGTACTTC. This codes for CATSDIGETQYF.

This clonotype was detected many times. The rearrangement links TRBV20-1 to TRBJ2-7; possibly TRBD1 for D (5 bases). The CDR3 covers 12 residues. Trimming took off 0 bases at V and 4 bases at J, with 7 bases between the two ends. CDR1 and CDR2 (germline): DFQATT, SNEGSKA (reference sequence). CDR3 DNA: TGCAGTGCTAGAGATCAGGGATACGAGCAGTACTTC. Residues: CSARDQGYEQYF.

This clonotype was seen repeatedly, ten times or more. The chain joins TRBV7-9 to TRBJ1-6, with TRBD1 matching 7 bases. This CDR3 contains 15 residues. Looked up from germline, CDR1 is SEHNR and CDR2 is FQNEAQ (reference sequence). The J segment lost 11 bases and the V segment lost 1 base, leaving 8 bases of the junction unmatched. The CDR3 loop is CASSLGQGSYPPLHF. In DNA form, the CDR3 reads TGTGCCAGCAGCTTAGGACAGGGTAGTTACCCACCCCTCCACTTT. Variable domain in full (rest from reference TRBV7-9 and TRBJ1-6): DTGVSQNPRHKITKRGQNVTFRCDPISEHNRLYWYRQTLGQGPEFLTYFQNEAQLEKSRLLSDRFSAERPKGSFSTLEIQRTEQGDSAMYLCASSLGQGSYPPLHFGNGTRLTVT.

As concerns this clonotype: Likely a read error: the CDR3 ends without its conserved phenylalanine or tryptophan. The CDR3 loop reads CATRANFNSPLHY. CDR3 nucleotides: TGTGCCACCAGGGCCAACTTTAATTCACCCCTCCACTAT. The V gene is TRBV15, the J gene TRBJ1-6, with D unclear. CDR3 length equals 13 residues. Germline values: CDR1 LNHNV, CDR2 YYDKDF (reference sequence). V dropped 6 bases and J dropped 6 bases, with 9 bases sitting between them.

The table lists this clonotype with many counts. This sequence joins TRBV6-2 or TRBV6-3 and TRBJ1-5; possibly TRBD1 for D (5 bases). This CDR3 has 14 residues. Trimming pared 4 bases from V and 9 bases from J, leaving 16 bases between. In germline, CDR1 is MNHEY, CDR2 SVGEGT. The CDR3 coding sequence is TGTGCCAGCAGTTTAGGGCCAGGGAAGTGGCCCCAGCATTTT. Its translation: CASSLGPGKWPQHF.

A few counts support this clonotype. The chain carries TRBV19 and TRBJ1-1; no definite D call. This CDR3 contains 11 residues. Trimming pared 7 bases from V and 4 bases from J, leaving 7 bases between. Germline-derived CDR1 and CDR2 are LNHDA and SQIVND (reference sequence). The CDR3 here is CASIKGTEAFF. The CDR3 DNA follows: TGTGCCAGTATTAAGGGCACTGAAGCTTTCTTT.

Ten or more counts support this clonotype. The chain is built from TRBV6-5 and TRBJ2-7; D is perhaps TRBD2 (5 bases). V was trimmed by 2 bases and J by 4 bases, leaving 9 bases between them. The CDR3 extends over 13 amino acids. Germline V gene sequence: CDR1 MNHEY, CDR2 SVGAGI. In DNA, the CDR3 is TGTGCCAGCAGTTACCGACCGGGATACGAGCAGTACTTC. Translating gives CASSYRPGYEQYF.

Worth noting for this clonotype: This sequence may be a read error, since a much larger clone differs from it by one base. This chain uses TRBV4-1 with TRBJ1-5; D not resolved. The CDR3 sequence is 15 residues long. V lost 1 base, J lost 4 bases, and 11 bases lay in between. Per the germline V gene, CDR1 is MGHRA and CDR2 is YSYEKL. The CDR3 loop reads CASSQGQPVNQPQHF. The CDR3 region has the DNA TGCGCCAGCAGCCAAGGCCAGCCCGTTAATCAGCCCCAGCATTTT.

Ten or more counts support this clonotype. In DNA, the CDR3 is TGCGCCAGCAGCCACGGCGGCACCTATGACGAGCAGTACTTC. Its translation is CASSHGGTYDEQYF. The chain recombines TRBV5-1 with TRBJ2-7; D uncertain. V lost 4 bases to trimming and J lost 5 bases, with 16 bases between them. CDR1 and CDR2 (germline): SGHRS, YFSETQ. The CDR3 has 14 residues.

This clonotype came up many times. The gene calls are TRBV4-3 and TRBJ2-2, with 9 positions matching TRBD1. Trimming took 3 bases from V and 7 from J; bases not matched to a gene: 3. CDR3 length: 14 residues. Germline values: CDR1 LGHNA, CDR2 YSLEER. The CDR3 bases are TGCGCCAGCAGCCAGGACAGGGGTGGCGGGGAGCTGTTTTTT. It encodes CASSQDRGGGELFF.

This clonotype was seen many times. The V and J genes are TRBV28 and TRBJ2-4, with 9 bases matching TRBD2. The germline CDR1 and CDR2 sequences are MDHEN and SYDVKM. The CDR3 spans 17 residues. J lost 1 base, V lost 8 bases, and 12 bases had no gene match. The CDR3 protein is CASRDLAGFTAKNIQYF. CDR3 nucleotide sequence: TGTGCCAGCCGGGATCTAGCGGGATTCACGGCCAAAAACATTCAGTACTTC. The full variable domain, in which reference TRBV28 and TRBJ2-4 provide the parts outside the CDR3, is DVKVTQSSRYLVKRTGEKVFLECVQDMDHENMFWYRQDPGLGLRLIYFSYDVKMKEKGDIPEGYSVSREKKERFSLILESASTNQTSMYLCASRDLAGFTAKNIQYFGAGTRLSVL.

Comment on this clonotype: A read error may explain this, as a much larger clone is one base away. The V and J genes are TRBV7-2 and TRBJ2-3; the match to TRBD2 covers 7 bases. The length of the CDR3 is 15 residues. Germline V gene lookup returns CDR1 SGHTA and CDR2 FQGNSA. CDR3 sequence reads: CANSESGAQTDTQYF. CDR3 nucleotides: TGTGCCAACAGCGAGAGCGGGGCCCAAACAGATACGCAGTATTTT.

This clonotype was seen a few times. V and J are TRBV7-3 and TRBJ1-1, with D maybe TRBD1 (6 bases). V was pared by 1 base and J by 3 bases, with 12 bases between. The germline CDR1 and CDR2 sequences are SGHTA and FQGTGA. The CDR3 totals 15 residues. The CDR3, as DNA: TGTGCCAGCAGCTTAAAAGTGGGGGCCGACACTGAAGCTTTCTTT. Encoded protein: CASSLKVGADTEAFF.

This clonotype has a count of ten or more. The chain has TRBV19 and TRBJ2-5; TRBD1 matches 7 bases. Germline CDR1 LNHDA, CDR2 SQIVND (reference sequence). This CDR3 is 18 amino acids long. V was pared by 5 bases and J by 3 bases, with 18 bases of the junction left unmatched. This chain's CDR3 is CASSAWEGRWTGEETQYF. CDR3 nucleotides: TGTGCCAGTAGTGCCTGGGAAGGGCGTTGGACAGGCGAAGAGACCCAGTACTTC. Filled out from reference TRBV19 and TRBJ2-5, the complete variable domain reads DGGITQSPKYLFRKEGQNVTLSCEQNLNHDAMYWYRQDPGQGLRLIYYSQIVNDFQKGDIAEGYSVSREKKESFPLTVTSAQKNPTAFYLCASSAWEGRWTGEETQYFGPGTRLLVL.

This clonotype has a count of ten or more. The CDR3 loop is CSAPGPNYGYTF. The CDR3 DNA is TGCAGTGCCCCGGGACCGAACTATGGCTACACCTTC. This rearrangement joins TRBV20-1 to TRBJ1-2; perhaps TRBD1 as D (5 bases). CDR3 size: 12 residues. Trimming took off 6 bases at V and 2 bases at J, with 10 bases between the two ends. The germline CDR1 and CDR2 sequences are DFQATT and SNEGSKA (reference sequence).

This clonotype was counted at least ten times. The chain employs TRBV7-9 and TRBJ2-5; D unresolved. CDR3 length equals 15 residues. Per the germline V gene, CDR1 is SEHNR and CDR2 is FQNEAQ (reference sequence). V lost 5 bases, J lost 3 bases, and 16 bases lay in between. The CDR3 region is CASSPGPGTEETQYF. CDR3 nucleotides: TGTGCCAGCAGCCCCGGTCCGGGTACTGAAGAGACCCAGTACTTC.

Details on this clonotype: This may arise from a read error, as a much more abundant clone is one base away. No conserved phenylalanine or tryptophan ends this CDR3, so it is likely a read error. The gene calls are TRBV19 and TRBJ2-7, with 9 positions matching TRBD1. This CDR3 is built from 13 residues. The germline V gene has CDR1 LNHDA and CDR2 SQIVND (reference sequence). Unmatched junction bases numbered 3, after V lost 6 bases and J lost 3 bases. The CDR3 DNA reads TGTGCCAGTAGCACAGGGGGCAGCTACGAGCAGTACTTA. Translation gives CASSTGGSYEQYL.

V and J are TRBV11-1 and TRBJ2-7; D might be TRBD1 (5 bases). This CDR3 contains 18 residues. V dropped 2 bases and J dropped 1 base, with 21 bases sitting between them. CDR1 SGHAT and CDR2 FQDESV come from the germline V gene (reference sequence). CDR3 nucleotide sequence: TGTGCCAGCAGCTTAAAGGGGTTGGCGGTTATCCCGTCCTACGAGCAGTACTTC. This codes for CASSLKGLAVIPSYEQYF.

This clonotype was recorded many times. The chain uses TRBV9 and TRBJ2-1, with 8 positions matching TRBD1. There are 15 residues in the CDR3. The V gene end was trimmed by 4 bases and the J gene end by 4 bases; junction bases not matched to a gene: 7. Germline V gene lookup returns CDR1 SGDLS and CDR2 YYNGEE. The CDR3 DNA reads as TGTGCCAGCAGCTCTTCCGGGACAGGTTACAATGAGCAGTTCTTC. Translated, it gives CASSSSGTGYNEQFF.